This T cell receptor (beta chain) was recorded in a study of blood T cell repertoires in COVID-19. The germline V gene has CDR1 SEHNR and CDR2 FQNEAQ (reference sequence). CDR3 size: 15 residues. V trimming: 2 bases; J trimming: 5 bases; junction bases outside the gene matches: 7. Some clones are missing from TCRdb's copy, which holds only in-frame ones; the method was immunoSEQ multiplex PCR. In the table there are approximately 230,000 clones, roughly 82% of which are singletons. V is TRBV7-9 and J is TRBJ2-5; the match to TRBD2 covers 8 bases. The TCR comes from a woman older than 75 with active or convalescent COVID-19. Sequencing used peripheral blood. This CDR3 is CASSLNGRAGETQYF. The DNA for the CDR3 is TGTGCCAGCAGCTTAAACGGGAGGGCCGGGGAGACCCAGTACTTC.